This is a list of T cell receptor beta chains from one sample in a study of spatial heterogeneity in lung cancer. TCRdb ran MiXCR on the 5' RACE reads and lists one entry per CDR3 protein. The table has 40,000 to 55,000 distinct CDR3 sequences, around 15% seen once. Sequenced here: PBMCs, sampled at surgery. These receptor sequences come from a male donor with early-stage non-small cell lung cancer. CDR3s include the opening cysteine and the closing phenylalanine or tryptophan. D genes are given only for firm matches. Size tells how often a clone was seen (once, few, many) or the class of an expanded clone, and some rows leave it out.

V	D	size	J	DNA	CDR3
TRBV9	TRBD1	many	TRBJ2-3	TGTGCCAGCTCCAGGCAGGGGGCCGCTATCACAGATACGCAGTATTTT	CASSRQGAAITDTQYF
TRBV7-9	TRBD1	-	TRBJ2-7	TGTGCCAGCAGCTTGGCCCGGGACAGGGGACTAAGCTCCTACGAGCAGTACTTC	CASSLARDRGLSSYEQYF
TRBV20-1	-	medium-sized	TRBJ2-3	TGCAGTGCTAGAGGGGACGGGATAGATACGCAGTATTTT	CSARGDGIDTQYF
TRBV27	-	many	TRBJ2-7	TGTGCCCGCGCCTACGAGCAGTACTTC	CARAYEQYF
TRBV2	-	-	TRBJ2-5	TGTGCCAGCAGTGAGCTGTCTAAAGAGACCCAGTACTTC	CASSELSKETQYF
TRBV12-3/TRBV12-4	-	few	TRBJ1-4	TGTGCCAGCAGTTTACGGCTCAATGAAAAACTGTTTTTT	CASSLRLNEKLFF
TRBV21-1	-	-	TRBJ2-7	TGTGCCAGCAGCAAGAGCGCCACCTACGAGCAGTACTTC	CASSKSATYEQYF
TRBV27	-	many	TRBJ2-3	TGTGCCAGCAGTTTAGGTGGGAGCGCCACAGATACGCAGTATTTT	CASSLGGSATDTQYF
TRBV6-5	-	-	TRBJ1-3	TGTGCCAGCAGTCTGGCAGCAGGCTCTGGAAACACCATATATTTT	CASSLAAGSGNTIYF
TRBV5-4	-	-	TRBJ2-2	TGTGCCAGCAGCTTGGAACTAGCCTCGACCGGGGAGCTGTTTTTT	CASSLELASTGELFF
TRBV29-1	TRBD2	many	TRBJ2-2	TGCAGCGCAGGTCTGCGGGGGAGCACCGGGGAGCTGTTTTTT	CSAGLRGSTGELFF
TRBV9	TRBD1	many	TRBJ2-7	TGTGCCAGCAGCGTCGGGACAGAAATATTCTACGAGCAGTACTTC	CASSVGTEIFYEQYF
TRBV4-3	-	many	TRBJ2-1	TGCGCCAGCAGCCAAGTGGCTAGCGTCAGGTATGAGCAGTTCTTC	CASSQVASVRYEQFF
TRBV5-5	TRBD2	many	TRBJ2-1	TGTGCCAGCAGCCTTGGAGCGGGGGCCCCGAATGAGCAGTTCTTC	CASSLGAGAPNEQFF
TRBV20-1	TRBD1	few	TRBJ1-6	TGCAGTGCTAGTAGAGGGACAGATAATTCACCCCTCCACTTT	CSASRGTDNSPLHF
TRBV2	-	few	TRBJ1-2	TGTGCCAGCAGTGACGGGCCAGCTAACTATGGCTACACCTTC	CASSDGPANYGYTF
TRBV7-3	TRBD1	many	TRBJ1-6	TGTGCCAGCAGCCGGACAGGGCGGAATTCACCCCTCCACTTT	CASSRTGRNSPLHF
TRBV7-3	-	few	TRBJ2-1	TGTGCCAGCAGCTGGACAGCAAGCTCCTACAATGAGCAGTTCTTC	CASSWTASSYNEQFF
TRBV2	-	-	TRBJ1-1	TGTGCCAGCAGGTTTATGGGGGAAAAGAACACTGAAGCTTTCTTT	CASRFMGEKNTEAFF
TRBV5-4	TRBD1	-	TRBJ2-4	TGTGCCAGCAGCTTACAGGGGGCTTCGGACAAAAACATTCAGTACTTC	CASSLQGASDKNIQYF
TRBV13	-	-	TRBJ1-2	TGTGCCAGCAGCATCCGCGGAGAGGTCCAAGTGAATGGCTACACCTTC	CASSIRGEVQVNGYTF
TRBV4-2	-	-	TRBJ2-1	TGTGCCAGCAGCCAAGGGTCAGGCGGGACCAATGAGCAGTTCTTC	CASSQGSGGTNEQFF
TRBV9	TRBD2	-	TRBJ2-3	TGTGCCAGCAGCACCAGACTAGCTCTGAACACAGATACGCAGTATTTT	CASSTRLALNTDTQYF
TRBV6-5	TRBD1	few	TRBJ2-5	TGTGCCAGCAGCACAGACAGGGGGTCAGGGACCCAGTACTTC	CASSTDRGSGTQYF
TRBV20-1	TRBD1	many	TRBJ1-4	TGCAGTGCTAGAGATATGCGGGACAGTGACGAAAAACTGTTTTTT	CSARDMRDSDEKLFF
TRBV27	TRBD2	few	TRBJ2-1	TGTGCCAGCAGTCCCCCGACTAGCGGTTCCTACAATGAGCAGTTCTTC	CASSPPTSGSYNEQFF
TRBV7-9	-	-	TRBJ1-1	TGTGCCAGCAGCCCATATGGCACGCTGGGCCTGAACACTGAAGCTTTCTTT	CASSPYGTLGLNTEAFF
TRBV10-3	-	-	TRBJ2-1	TGTGCCATCAGTGACTTAGGACGGGCCAGAACTTACAATGAGCAGTTCTTC	CAISDLGRARTYNEQFF
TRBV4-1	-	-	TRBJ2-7	TGCGCCAGCAGCCGGAACGGGTTGAGCTCCTACGAGCAGTACTTC	CASSRNGLSSYEQYF
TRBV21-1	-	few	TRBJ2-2	TGTGCCAGACTAGCGGGAGGTCCCCCCGGGGAGCTGTTTTTT	CARLAGGPPGELFF
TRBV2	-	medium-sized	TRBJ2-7	TGTGCCAGCACCTCACTCGAGCAGTACTTC	CASTSLEQYF
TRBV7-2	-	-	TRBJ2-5	TGTGCCAGCAGGAGTTACAGGGACCTTCCAGAGACCCAGTACTTC	CASRSYRDLPETQYF
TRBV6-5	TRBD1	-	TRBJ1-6	TGTGCCAGCAGTTCATTGGGGACAGCTAATTCACCCCTCCACTTT	CASSSLGTANSPLHF
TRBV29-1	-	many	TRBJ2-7	TGCAGCGTTGAAGGGGGAAGCGCTAGCTCCTACGAGCAGTACTTC	CSVEGGSASSYEQYF
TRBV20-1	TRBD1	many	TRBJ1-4	TGCAGTGCTAGAGAAGGGGACAGGGGGAAACTGTTTTTT	CSAREGDRGKLFF
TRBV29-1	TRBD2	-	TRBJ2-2	TGCAGCGCCTTAGCGGGATGGACCGGGGAGCTGTTTTTT	CSALAGWTGELFF
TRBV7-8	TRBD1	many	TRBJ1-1	TGTGCCAGCAGCCAGGGCCAGGGGGCTTGGAGGAACACTGAAGCTTTCTTT	CASSQGQGAWRNTEAFF
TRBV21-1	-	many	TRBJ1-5	TGTGCCACCCCGATGTATCAGCCCCAGCATTTT	CATPMYQPQHF
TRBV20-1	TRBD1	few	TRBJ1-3	TGCAGTGCTAGTCCCAGGGGGAACACCATATATTTT	CSASPRGNTIYF
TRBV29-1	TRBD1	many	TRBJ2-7	TGCAGCGTTCGGGACAGGGGGCCCTCCTACGAGCAGTACTTC	CSVRDRGPSYEQYF
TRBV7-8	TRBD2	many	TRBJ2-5	TGTGCCAGCAGCTCCGCCGCTAGCGGGGGGGAAGAGACCCAGTACTTC	CASSSAASGGEETQYF
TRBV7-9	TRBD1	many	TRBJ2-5	TGTGCCAGCAGCACTCGACAGGGGACAAGCCAAGAGACCCAGTACTTC	CASSTRQGTSQETQYF
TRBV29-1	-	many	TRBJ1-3	TGCAGCGTTGAAGTGGTGGGGGCTACAGGAAACACCATATATTTT	CSVEVVGATGNTIYF
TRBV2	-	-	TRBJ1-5	TGTGCCAGCAGTGAAACTAGCAGCAATCAGCCCCAGCATTTT	CASSETSSNQPQHF
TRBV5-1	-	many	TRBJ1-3	TGCGCCAGCAGCTTGACAGCTGGAAACACCATATATTTT	CASSLTAGNTIYF
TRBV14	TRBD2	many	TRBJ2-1	TGTGCCAGCAGCCCGGGACTAGGACGCAATGAGCAGTTCTTC	CASSPGLGRNEQFF
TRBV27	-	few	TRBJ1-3	TGTGCCAGCAGTTTAAGGAGCCCTTCAGGAAACACCATATATTTT	CASSLRSPSGNTIYF
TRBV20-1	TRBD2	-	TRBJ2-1	TGCAGTGTGTTGGGACTAGCGGGAGTTGGAGATGAGCAGTTCTTC	CSVLGLAGVGDEQFF
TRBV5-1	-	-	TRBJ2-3	TGCGCCAGCAGCTTGCGGGACCCGGCAGATACGCAGTATTTT	CASSLRDPADTQYF
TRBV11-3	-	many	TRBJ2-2	TGTGCCAGCAGCCCTCTCGGAGGGGCCGGGGAGCTGTTTTTT	CASSPLGGAGELFF
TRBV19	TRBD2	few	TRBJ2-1	TGTGCCAGTAGCCGCCCCGTAGCGGGAGGGACCAATGAGCAGTTCTTC	CASSRPVAGGTNEQFF
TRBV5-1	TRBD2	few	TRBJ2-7	TGCGCCAGCAGCTCCTCAACTAGCGGGCGTCCCTACGAGCAGTACTTC	CASSSSTSGRPYEQYF
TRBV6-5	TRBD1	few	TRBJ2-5	TGTGCCAGCAGTTACTCGACAGGGGACAAGACCCAGTACTTC	CASSYSTGDKTQYF
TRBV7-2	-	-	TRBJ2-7	TGTGCCAGCAGCCCCCTAATGGCCTCCTACGAGCAGTACTTC	CASSPLMASYEQYF
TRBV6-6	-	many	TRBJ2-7	TGTGCCAGCAGAGGCCCTAACTACGAGCAGTACTTC	CASRGPNYEQYF
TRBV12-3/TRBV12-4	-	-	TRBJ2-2	TGTGCCAGCAGTCGGGACACCGACACCGGGGAGCTGTTTTTT	CASSRDTDTGELFF
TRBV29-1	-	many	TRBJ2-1	TGCAGCGTTGACGAGGGGCAGGGCCCAAGGTACAATGAGCAGTTCTTC	CSVDEGQGPRYNEQFF
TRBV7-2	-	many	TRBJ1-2	TGTGCCAGCAGCTTCAGTCACAGCGTCGATGGCTACACCTTC	CASSFSHSVDGYTF